This TCR beta chain was retrieved from a study of blood T cell repertoires in COVID-19 (dated by TCRdb to the early 2020s). A note on the overall study: Samples from collaborators originated in the United States, Italy and Spain and spanned both the acute and convalescent phases of COVID-19. The repertoires were released in a freely available public database meant as a resource for research on the immune response to SARS-CoV-2. Samples came from the ongoing ImmuneRACE study (first 160 participants) plus 1,254 subjects from 6 global collaborators. Deeply sampled blood TCRbeta repertoires from subjects exposed to, actively infected with, or recovered from COVID-19 were included in the dataset. HLA class I and class II types, where available, came from metadata supplied by the sample provider rather than from assay-based typing. The material from the prospective study consisted of cDNA or gDNA derived from T cells, B-cell-depleted T cells, or PBMCs. Nearly every sample came with metadata listing a de-identified subject ID, COVID-19 status, age in years and sex. Here is what the overall study found, with its caveats: How much clinical and demographic metadata was included differed by source and by participant, and the metadata was provided uncurated.

Each collaborating institution followed its own protocols to collect whole blood in K2EDTA tubes. For TCRbeta analysis, collaborator samples were shipped as frozen whole blood, as isolated PBMCs, or as DNA extracted from either sample type. From the germline V gene, CDR1 is SNHLY and CDR2 is FYNNEI. The trim is 1 base for V and 4 bases for J, with a gap of 7 bases between the germline ends. Taken from cysteine to phenylalanine, the CDR3 has 13 residues. Just CDR3 DNA is preserved here, 39 bases in frame from base 1. About this clone itself: Its binding antigen is unknown. There are no base qualities to consult, and no much larger clone falls within one base.

TCRbeta CDR3 regions were amplified from genomic DNA using the immunoSEQ Assay, a bias-controlled multiplex PCR. The study's own analysis went as follows. The number of nucleated cells in each sample was estimated by amplification of reference gene primers within the assay. To quantify the absolute abundance of each unique TCRbeta CDR3 rearrangement, sequence reads were collapsed and filtered. For each sample, productive Simpson clonality was calculated by taking the square root of Simpson's diversity index across productive rearrangements. Imported from immuneACCESS, the table was reduced by TCRdb to in-frame sequences with V and J called. These copies leave out some clones; in studies compared against another copy, an unresolved V gene accounts for under half, and the cause of the remainder is not known. V, J and clone size are those of that table, while D and trimming were read from the DNA. This sample comprises roughly 500,000 clones, approximately 83% of them detected only once. More than 3% of the sample goes to the ten largest clones.

This clonotype originated in a human donor in a cohort sampled during active COVID-19. The sequenced sample consisted of peripheral blood. This receptor chain uses TRBV2 and TRBJ1-1, with the D gene not clear enough to name. The nucleotides read TGTGCCAGCAGTGAAGGTACACGCACTGAAGCTTTCTTT. Translation gives CASSEGTRTEAFF.